Listed here are 17 T cell receptor beta chains from one sample, sequenced in a study of blood T cell repertoires in COVID-19 (dated by TCRdb to between 2020 and 2021). Preparation of the library involved the immunoSEQ multiplex PCR assay. In its TCRdb copy, this immuneACCESS table keeps in-frame sequences only and misses some clones. Where compared with another copy, unresolved V genes explain less than half of these, and the others have no known cause. The sample table contains 150,000 to 200,000 clones; only one count was recorded for 88% of them. 3.5% to 4.5% of the sample rests with the top ten. The sample taken for sequencing was peripheral blood. All receptors derive from a human donor in a cohort sampled during active COVID-19.

The chain combines TRBV7-9 with TRBJ1-5, with D possibly TRBD1 on 6 matching bases. CDR3 size: 18 residues. V was cut by 5 bases and J by 5 bases, with 25 bases left in between. Germline CDR1 reads SEHNR; CDR2 reads FQNEAQ (reference sequence). CDR3 in amino acids: CASSPEPGQTTSYQPQHF. The CDR3 nucleotides read TGTGCCAGCAGCCCCGAACCTGGACAGACCACGAGTTATCAGCCCCAGCATTTT.

V and J are TRBV24-1 and TRBJ2-3, with 9 bases lining up with TRBD1. The germline gives CDR1 KGHDR, CDR2 SFDVKD. There are 13 residues in the CDR3. Losses at the gene ends were 3 bases for V and 11 bases for J; bases not matched to a gene: 5. DNA of the CDR3: TGTGCCACCAGTGATCCGGGACAGGGAAGGCAGTATTTT. It translates to CATSDPGQGRQYF.

The CDR3 nucleotides are TGTGCCAGCAGCCACGGGACAGCCTCTGGGGCCAACGTCCTGACTTTC. It yields the protein CASSHGTASGANVLTF. This chain connects TRBV3-1 (or the pseudogene TRBV3-2) to TRBJ2-6; 7 bases align to TRBD1. Per the germline V gene, CDR1 is LGHDT and CDR2 is YNNKEL (reference sequence). The CDR3 has 16 amino acids. The junction had 2 bases not matched to a gene; V was cut back by 3 bases and J by 0 bases.

This chain connects TRBV27 to TRBJ2-1; 8 nucleotides agree with TRBD2. The V segment lost 3 bases and the J segment 7 bases; nucleotides outside the gene matches: 17. Per germline, CDR1 MNHEY and CDR2 SMNVEV (reference sequence). This CDR3 is 18 amino acids long. CDR3 loop: CASSFLFGTGGPSNEQFF. The CDR3 DNA reads as TGTGCCAGCAGTTTTTTGTTCGGGACGGGAGGGCCATCAAATGAGCAGTTCTTC.

The chain has TRBV6-2 or TRBV6-3 and TRBJ2-7, with D hard to call. V was shortened by 6 bases and J by 1 base, with 13 bases between the two germline ends. Germline-derived CDR1 and CDR2 are MNHEY and SVGEGT. The CDR3 spans 14 residues. This chain's CDR3 is CASSMLGLSYEQYF. CDR3 nucleotides: TGTGCCAGCAGCATGCTGGGCCTTTCCTACGAGCAGTACTTC.

This clone was observed a single time. The chain couples TRBV19 to TRBJ2-7, with 8 positions matching TRBD1. The CDR3 contains 16 residues. V shed 0 bases and J 0 bases; nucleotides not matched to a gene: 4. The germline CDR1 and CDR2 sequences are LNHDA and SQIVND (reference sequence). The DNA of the CDR3 is TGTGCCAGTAGTATAGAGGGCGGACAGGGCTCCTACGAGCAGTACTTC. Translation: CASSIEGGQGSYEQYF. Full variable domain (rest looked up from reference TRBV19 and TRBJ2-7): DGGITQSPKYLFRKEGQNVTLSCEQNLNHDAMYWYRQDPGQGLRLIYYSQIVNDFQKGDIAEGYSVSREKKESFPLTVTSAQKNPTAFYLCASSIEGGQGSYEQYFGPGTRLTVT.

The chain is built from TRBV7-2 and TRBJ2-1; the D gene is possibly TRBD2 (5 bases). The V end was cut by 2 bases, the J end by 0 bases, with 5 bases between. Germline V gene lookup returns CDR1 SGHTA and CDR2 FQGNSA. This CDR3 spans 14 amino acids. The CDR3, as DNA: TGTGCCAGCAGCTTAACTAGCTCCTACAATGAGCAGTTCTTC. It is translated as CASSLTSSYNEQFF. Supplemented by reference TRBV7-2 and TRBJ2-1, the full variable domain reads GAGVSQSPSNKVTEKGKDVELRCDPISGHTALYWYRQSLGQGLEFLIYFQGNSAPDKSGLPSDRFSAERTGGSVSTLTIQRTQQEDSAVYLCASSLTSSYNEQFFGPGTRLTVL.

This clone was found a few times. The chain carries TRBV5-1 and TRBJ2-7; 10 nucleotides match TRBD2. This CDR3 has 14 residues. Germline trimming cut 0 bases from V and 11 bases from J; bases unmatched to any gene: 8. In germline, CDR1 is SGHRS, CDR2 YFSETQ. The CDR3 sequence is CASSLGSSGGVEYF. The CDR3 nucleotides are TGCGCCAGCAGCTTGGGGTCCAGCGGGGGGGTGGAGTACTTC.

The rearrangement uses TRBV4-3 and TRBJ1-6, with D possibly matching TRBD1 (5 bases). V shed 0 bases and J shed 9 bases, with 15 bases lying between them. Germline V lookup: CDR1 LGHNA, CDR2 YSLEER. The CDR3 spans 16 residues. CDR3 in DNA: TGCGCCAGCAGCCAAGATATAGGGCAGGGAACTTCACCCCTCCACTTT. This translates into CASSQDIGQGTSPLHF.

This clone was detected once. The CDR3 sequence is CATSIDASQSYNEQFF. In DNA form, the CDR3 reads TGTGCCACCAGTATCGATGCTTCCCAGTCCTACAATGAGCAGTTCTTC. The chain combines TRBV19 with TRBJ2-1; D gene unclear. The germline V gene has CDR1 LNHDA and CDR2 SQIVND (reference sequence). This CDR3 region has 16 residues. The V end lost 10 bases, the J end lost 1 base, and 20 bases lay between the germline ends.

The chain uses TRBV29-1 and TRBJ2-3, with D possibly being TRBD1 (6 bases). Per germline, CDR1 SQVTM and CDR2 ANQGSEA. The CDR3 covers 13 residues. V was shortened by 2 bases and J by 5 bases, with 11 bases between the two germline ends. In nucleotides, the CDR3 is TGCAGCGTTGAAAAAGGCAGGGGAGATACGCAGTATTTT. This encodes CSVEKGRGDTQYF.

This chain joins TRBV5-6 and TRBJ2-5, with TRBD2 matching 11 bases. The CDR3 is made up of 15 amino acids. Unmatched junction bases numbered 3, after V lost 2 bases and J lost 3 bases. Germline-derived CDR1 and CDR2 are SGHDT and YYEEEE. As DNA, the CDR3 is TGTGCCAGCAGCTTAAGACTAGCGGGGAAAGAGACCCAGTACTTC. This codes for CASSLRLAGKETQYF.

This sequence joins TRBV6-4 and TRBJ2-5, with 8 bases that match TRBD1. In germline, CDR1 is MRHNA, CDR2 SNTAGT. The CDR3 spans 16 residues. Unmatched junction bases numbered 7, after V lost 0 bases and J lost 4 bases. The CDR3 reads CASSDSDRVGSETQYF. The DNA of the CDR3 is TGTGCCAGCAGTGACTCGGACAGGGTGGGTTCAGAGACCCAGTACTTC.

The chain links TRBV5-1 to TRBJ2-3; tentatively, D is TRBD2 (6 bases). This CDR3 has 14 amino acids. The germline V gene has CDR1 SGHRS and CDR2 YFSETQ. Trimming took 2 bases from V and 6 from J, leaving 13 bases between them. The CDR3 nucleotides read TGCGCCAGCAGCTTAGAACCGGGACTCGATACGCAGTATTTT. Protein: CASSLEPGLDTQYF.

The rearrangement uses TRBV12-3 or TRBV12-4 and TRBJ1-1; D call uncertain. Trimming pared 3 bases from V and 0 bases from J, leaving 5 bases between. This CDR3 region has 13 residues. This CDR3 reads CASSFAMNTEAFF. The DNA of the CDR3 is TGTGCCAGCAGTTTCGCTATGAACACTGAAGCTTTCTTT.

CDR3 in amino acids: CASSLFSGRLQETQYF. Written as DNA, the CDR3 is TGTGCCAGCAGTTTATTTAGCGGGAGGCTCCAAGAGACCCAGTACTTC. The chain combines TRBV27 with TRBJ2-5; the match to TRBD2 covers 10 bases. This CDR3 has 16 residues. From germline, CDR1 is MNHEY and CDR2 SMNVEV (reference sequence). The ends lost 1 base at V and 1 base at J; junction bases unmatched: 3.

This chain links TRBV6-1 with TRBJ2-1, with 8 bases identical to TRBD1. This CDR3 has 16 residues. The ends lost 4 bases at V and 1 base at J; junction bases unmatched: 6. The germline V gene encodes CDR1 MNHNS and CDR2 SASEGT. Here the CDR3 reads CASSASRDRSYNEQFF. CDR3 sequence (DNA): TGTGCCAGCAGTGCGAGCCGGGACAGGTCCTACAATGAGCAGTTCTTC.